The 27 T cell receptor beta chains given below trace back to one sample, sequenced in a study of Ad26.COV2.S vaccination and SARS-CoV-2 variants. The protocol was immunoSEQ multiplex PCR, while the TCRdb copy is restricted to in-frame clones and leaves out a portion. The repertoire consists of around 450,000 clones, with roughly nine tenths occurring once and the leading ten covering approximately 2.5%. Treatment defined: 19 received Ad26.COV2.S at low or high dose, single or two shots; roughly five received placebo; per-sample allocation not given. Day 63 following the first vaccine or placebo injection was when the samples were taken. The specimen comprised peripheral blood, sampled in a trial of Ad26.COV2.S vaccine versus placebo. The receptors were sampled from a person aged 18-60 years who received the Ad26.COV2.S COVID-19 vaccine or a placebo.

The V and J genes are TRBV11-2 and TRBJ2-1, with D perhaps TRBD2 (5 bases). The CDR3 totals 15 residues. In germline, CDR1 is SGHAT, CDR2 FQNNGV. The V end lost 1 base, the J end lost 2 bases, and 9 bases lay between the germline ends. For the CDR3, the DNA is TGTGCCAGCAGCTTAGGTGCCGGGGCCTACAATGAGCAGTTCTTC. It encodes CASSLGAGAYNEQFF.

This chain links TRBV28 with TRBJ1-3; D unclear. The V and J ends lost 5 bases and 5 bases respectively, with 7 bases between them. The length of the CDR3 is 12 residues. From germline, CDR1 is MDHEN and CDR2 SYDVKM. The CDR3 loop is CASSLRRNTIYF. The CDR3 DNA is TGTGCCAGCAGTCTCCGCCGAAACACCATATATTTT. Together with reference TRBV28 and TRBJ1-3, the CDR3 gives the full variable domain: DVKVTQSSRYLVKRTGEKVFLECVQDMDHENMFWYRQDPGLGLRLIYFSYDVKMKEKGDIPEGYSVSREKKERFSLILESASTNQTSMYLCASSLRRNTIYFGEGSWLTVV.

The chain is built from TRBV7-2 and TRBJ2-7; 8 bases match TRBD1. V trimming: 3 bases; J trimming: 3 bases; junction bases outside the gene matches: 4. CDR1 and CDR2 (germline): SGHTA, FQGNSA. The CDR3 sequence is 14 residues long. The CDR3 loop is CASSFQGAGYEQYV. The DNA of the CDR3 is TGTGCCAGCAGCTTTCAGGGGGCGGGCTACGAGCAGTACGTC.

This clone appeared a few times. The rearrangement joins TRBV10-3 to TRBJ2-7; TRBD1 matches at 12 bases. The CDR3 runs to 15 residues. Germline assignment: CDR1 ENHRY and CDR2 SYGVKD. V shed 6 bases, J shed 5 bases, and the junction held 8 bases outside the gene matches. As DNA, the CDR3 is TGTGCCATCAGGGGACCGGGACAGGGGGCGGACGAGCAGTACTTC. As protein: CAIRGPGQGADEQYF.

V and J are TRBV7-9 and TRBJ2-7; D not certain. The germline CDR1 and CDR2 sequences are SEHNR and FQNEAQ (reference sequence). V lost 5 bases, J lost 3 bases, and 8 bases lay in between. CDR3 length: 12 amino acids. CDR3 residues: CASSVDGYEQYV. In DNA form, the CDR3 reads TGTGCCAGCAGCGTGGACGGCTACGAGCAGTACGTC.

This clone appeared once. The V call is TRBV4-2, the J call TRBJ1-3, with D possibly matching TRBD1 (5 bases). The CDR3 loop spans 18 amino acids. Trimming shortened V by 1 base and J by 0 bases, and 16 bases separated the two germline ends. The V gene's germline CDR1 is LGHNA and CDR2 YNFKEQ. The CDR3 DNA sequence: TGTGCCAGCAGCCAAGCATCTGGGGACTCCTTCTCTGGAAACACCATATATTTT. Translating it yields CASSQASGDSFSGNTIYF.

Written as DNA, the CDR3 is TGTGCCAGCAGGCCAGCTAGCGGGGGGGTTCTGAAGACCCAGTACTTC. It specifies CASRPASGGVLKTQYF. The genes are TRBV7-8 and TRBJ2-5, with 12 bases matching TRBD2. With 6 bases clipped from V and 6 bases from J, the junction kept 11 bases outside the gene matches. Germline CDR1 and CDR2: SGHVS and FQNEAQ. The CDR3 covers 16 residues.

The chain employs TRBV5-6 and TRBJ2-1, with 10 nucleotides matching TRBD2. Germline-derived CDR1 and CDR2 are SGHDT and YYEEEE. The CDR3 consists of 16 residues. Trimming removed 3 bases from V and 5 bases from J; junction bases left unmatched: 8. CDR3 amino acids: CASSSQAGGPNNEQFF. Written as DNA, the CDR3 is TGTGCCAGCAGCTCCCAAGCGGGGGGGCCTAACAATGAGCAGTTCTTC.

CDR3 region: CASRQPGLFTDTQYF. CDR3 nucleotide sequence: TGTGCCAGTAGACAACCGGGACTCTTCACAGATACGCAGTATTTT. This chain joins TRBV19 and TRBJ2-3, with a weak D call TRBD2 (6 bases). Germline V gives CDR1 LNHDA, CDR2 SQIVND (reference sequence). This CDR3 is 15 amino acids long. The V and J ends lost 6 bases and 2 bases respectively, with 15 bases between them. Full variable domain (remainder filled in from reference TRBV19 and TRBJ2-3): DGGITQSPKYLFRKEGQNVTLSCEQNLNHDAMYWYRQDPGQGLRLIYYSQIVNDFQKGDIAEGYSVSREKKESFPLTVTSAQKNPTAFYLCASRQPGLFTDTQYFGPGTRLTVL.

V usage is TRBV7-2 and J usage is TRBJ1-6, with TRBD1 matching over 10 bases. The CDR3 loop spans 16 amino acids. Per the germline V gene, CDR1 is SGHTA and CDR2 is FQGNSA. Trimming took 5 bases from V and 6 from J; bases not matched to a gene: 7. This chain's CDR3 is CASSQGGTGVNSPLHF. In nucleotides, the CDR3 is TGTGCCAGCAGCCAAGGTGGGACAGGGGTTAATTCACCCCTCCACTTT.

The chain recombines TRBV12-5 with TRBJ2-3; a weak D match, TRBD2 (6 bases). The CDR3 is 14 amino acids. Trimming removed 4 bases at V and 5 bases at J, with 13 bases between. Germline lookup yields CDR1 LGHNT and CDR2 FRNRAP. CDR3 sequence reads: CASGSGTPLDTQYF. CDR3 in DNA: TGTGCTAGTGGTTCCGGGACTCCCCTAGATACGCAGTATTTT.

The chain couples TRBV5-1 to TRBJ2-3; 7 bases are shared with TRBD2. The V and J ends lost 4 bases and 2 bases, in that order; junction bases with no gene match: 10. The germline CDR1 and CDR2 sequences are SGHRS and YFSETQ. The CDR3 runs 16 residues. CDR3 sequence reads: CASSTRGGDPTDTQYF. The CDR3 coding sequence is TGCGCCAGCAGCACCCGGGGAGGGGATCCCACAGATACGCAGTATTTT. The whole variable domain, filled in from reference TRBV5-1 and TRBJ2-3, reads KAGVTQTPRYLIKTRGQQVTLSCSPISGHRSVSWYQQTPGQGLQFLFEYFSETQRNKGNFPGRFSGRQFSNSRSEMNVSTLELGDSALYLCASSTRGGDPTDTQYFGPGTRLTVL.

The sample holds one count of this clone. The V and J genes are TRBV5-1 and TRBJ2-3, with 8 bases lining up with TRBD1. The germline gives CDR1 SGHRS, CDR2 YFSETQ. V gave up 7 bases and J gave up 4 bases; unmatched junction bases: 5. The CDR3 consists of 13 residues. The CDR3 DNA sequence: TGCGCCAGCGCCAGGGGGCTCGCAGATACGCAGTATTTT. As protein: CASARGLADTQYF.

The rearrangement joins TRBV5-1 to TRBJ1-2; no firm D call. CDR3 length: 14 residues. CDR1 SGHRS and CDR2 YFSETQ come from the germline V gene. Trimming stripped 0 bases from V and 4 bases from J, with 10 bases between. In nucleotides, the CDR3 is TGCGCCAGCAGCTTGGTCCCCAACAGCTATGGCTACACCTTC. The encoded protein is CASSLVPNSYGYTF.

This sequence joins TRBV11-3 and TRBJ1-1, with D possibly matching TRBD1 (5 bases). Trimming cost V 4 bases and J 0 bases, with 9 bases left between them. The germline V gene encodes CDR1 SGHNT and CDR2 YENEEA. The CDR3 extends over 14 amino acids. The CDR3 protein is CASSSQGMNTEAFF. CDR3 sequence (DNA): TGTGCCAGCAGCTCCCAGGGCATGAACACTGAAGCTTTCTTT.

V usage is TRBV7-2 and J usage is TRBJ2-1; the D is unclear. Trimming removed 5 bases from V and 3 bases from J, with 14 bases in between. CDR1 SGHTA and CDR2 FQGNSA come from the germline V gene. This CDR3 spans 15 amino acids. The CDR3 region has the DNA TGTGCCAGCAGCCGCTCTCGCTCAATCTACAATGAGCAGTTCTTC. This translates into CASSRSRSIYNEQFF.

The chain combines TRBV5-1 with TRBJ2-3; tentative D call: TRBD1 (6 bases). This CDR3 comprises 14 residues. Trimming removed 2 bases at V and 0 bases at J, with 7 bases between. Per germline, CDR1 SGHRS and CDR2 YFSETQ. The CDR3 nucleotides are TGCGCCAGCAGCTTTACAGGGAGCACAGATACGCAGTATTTT. Translating it yields CASSFTGSTDTQYF.

The rearrangement uses TRBV4-1 and TRBJ2-5, with 10 bases fitting TRBD2. V was clipped by 0 bases and J by 1 base; unmatched bases: 5. Germline V gives CDR1 MGHRA, CDR2 YSYEKL. The length of the CDR3 is 17 residues. The CDR3 spells CASSQDKLAGAQETQYF. The CDR3 DNA sequence: TGCGCCAGCAGCCAAGATAAGCTAGCGGGGGCCCAAGAGACCCAGTACTTC.

The V and J genes are TRBV5-1 and TRBJ1-4; 8 bases agree with TRBD1. The CDR3 runs 14 residues. Germline CDR1 and CDR2: SGHRS and YFSETQ. V gave up 0 bases and J gave up 6 bases; unmatched junction bases: 1. The CDR3: CASSLAGGDEKLFF. CDR3 sequence (DNA): TGCGCCAGCAGCTTGGCAGGGGGCGATGAAAAACTGTTTTTT.

V gene TRBV5-1 combines with J gene TRBJ1-1; D might be TRBD1 (6 bases). Trimming pared 0 bases from V and 13 bases from J, leaving 13 bases between. CDR3 length: 12 amino acids. Germline CDR1 is SGHRS and CDR2 is YFSETQ. CDR3 sequence (DNA): TGCGCCAGCAGCTTGGATCAGGGGAGTAATTTCTTT. Translation: CASSLDQGSNFF.

The genes are TRBV6-2 or TRBV6-3 and TRBJ1-5, with unresolved D. Trimming took off 6 bases at V and 0 bases at J, with 9 bases between the two ends. CDR3 length: 14 residues. CDR1 and CDR2 from the germline V gene are MNHEY and SVGEGT. CDR3 residues: CASSHIYSNQPQHF. In DNA, the CDR3 is TGTGCCAGCAGCCACATCTATAGCAATCAGCCCCAGCATTTT.

The chain employs TRBV5-1 and TRBJ1-3; TRBD1 might be the D (6 bases). Germline CDR1 and CDR2: SGHRS and YFSETQ. The CDR3 is made up of 15 amino acids. The germline V and J ends were trimmed by 4 bases and 8 bases, with 19 bases remaining between them. Here the CDR3 reads CASSRLGGLGDTIYF. DNA for the CDR3: TGCGCCAGCAGCAGATTAGGGGGACTTGGTGACACCATATATTTT.

The V and J genes are TRBV20-1 and TRBJ2-5; no reliable D call. Germline V gene lookup returns CDR1 DFQATT and CDR2 SNEGSKA (reference sequence). The CDR3 is 11 amino acids. Trimming took 3 bases from V and 4 from J, leaving 6 bases between them. The CDR3 DNA reads as TGCAGTGCTAGGATGTCAGAGACCCAGTACTTC. Translating gives CSARMSETQYF.

This clone showed up just a few times. The chain combines TRBV6-5 with TRBJ2-1, with TRBD1 matching over 7 bases. The germline V gene has CDR1 MNHEY and CDR2 SVGAGI. The CDR3 length is 15 residues. The trim removed 2 bases at V and 9 bases at J, leaving 10 bases unmatched. CDR3 bases: TGTGCCAGCAGTTACATCGGGACAGCGTTGGGTGAGCAGTTCTTC. Translating gives CASSYIGTALGEQFF.

V gene TRBV7-3 combines with J gene TRBJ2-2, with TRBD2 identical over 8 bases. The CDR3 length is 16 residues. Germline V gene data show CDR1 as SGHTA and CDR2 as FQGTGA. V lost 5 bases to trimming and J lost 2 bases; unmatched junction nucleotides: 7. This chain's CDR3 is CASSPNSGANTGELFF. Written as DNA, the CDR3 is TGTGCCAGCAGCCCCAATAGCGGGGCTAACACCGGGGAGCTGTTTTTT.

The rearrangement links TRBV5-1 to TRBJ1-4, with 8 bases that match TRBD1. In germline, CDR1 is SGHRS, CDR2 YFSETQ. The CDR3 consists of 14 residues. J was trimmed by 6 bases and V by 2 bases; bases with no gene match: 3. In DNA, the CDR3 is TGCGCCAGCAGCTTCCAGGGGGCCGATGAAAAACTGTTTTTT. This sequence encodes CASSFQGADEKLFF.

The V call is TRBV7-2, the J call TRBJ2-5; weak D call: TRBD1 (6 bases). The CDR3 is 14 residues long. Trimming stripped 5 bases from V and 4 bases from J, with 14 bases between. Germline V CDR1 and CDR2: SGHTA, FQGNSA. The CDR3 region has the DNA TGTGCCAGCAGCCCCTGGGGGCGGGCAGAGACCCAGTACTTC. This translates into CASSPWGRAETQYF. Using reference TRBV7-2 and TRBJ2-5 for the parts outside the CDR3, the full variable domain is GAGVSQSPSNKVTEKGKDVELRCDPISGHTALYWYRQSLGQGLEFLIYFQGNSAPDKSGLPSDRFSAERTGGSVSTLTIQRTQQEDSAVYLCASSPWGRAETQYFGPGTRLLVL.